These T cell receptor beta chains were read from a single sample in a study of T cells in Graves' hyperthyroidism and ophthalmopathy. A single record per CDR3 protein comes from TCRdb applying MiXCR to the multiplex PCR reads. The sample records 600,000 to 650,000 distinct CDR3 sequences, roughly 20% being singletons. The specimen was blood. These TCRs come from a man aged 30 to 45 with Graves' ophthalmopathy. CDR3s include the opening cysteine and the closing phenylalanine or tryptophan. Each record gives: V gene, J gene, D gene, clone size, CDR3 DNA, CDR3 protein. A D gene is named only where the DNA matches it firmly. The listing skips clone size in some rows; elsewhere it reads once, few, many or a size class.

v_gene: TRBV30; j_gene: TRBJ2-7; d_gene: NA; abundance: many; CDR3nt: TGTGCCGGAAGGACAGCTCTCGAGCAGTACTTC; CDR3aa: CAGRTALEQYF
v_gene: TRBV2; j_gene: TRBJ2-5; d_gene: NA; abundance: NA; CDR3nt: TGTGCCAGCAGTGTCGTTGGCAGTCAAGAGACCCAGTACTTC; CDR3aa: CASSVVGSQETQYF
v_gene: TRBV6-9; j_gene: TRBJ2-3; d_gene: NA; abundance: NA; CDR3nt: TGTGCCAGCAGTTCCCCCAGGGACAATACGCAGTATTTT; CDR3aa: CASSSPRDNTQYF
v_gene: TRBV5-1; j_gene: TRBJ2-1; d_gene: TRBD1; abundance: few; CDR3nt: TGCGCCAGCAGCTGGGACCGGGACAGGGTTTCTGAGCAGTTCTTC; CDR3aa: CASSWDRDRVSEQFF
v_gene: TRBV7-2; j_gene: TRBJ2-7; d_gene: NA; abundance: NA; CDR3nt: TGTGCCAGCAGCCTTACATACTACGAGCAGTACTTC; CDR3aa: CASSLTYYEQYF
v_gene: TRBV6-5; j_gene: TRBJ2-7; d_gene: NA; abundance: NA; CDR3nt: TGTGCCAGCAGTTACGCGGGGGGACAGGGCCAGAAATACGAGCAGTACTTC; CDR3aa: CASSYAGGQGQKYEQYF
v_gene: TRBV6-1; j_gene: TRBJ2-1; d_gene: NA; abundance: NA; CDR3nt: TGTGCCAGTCTATTGGCAGACAGAAACAATGAGCAGTTCTTC; CDR3aa: CASLLADRNNEQFF
v_gene: TRBV6-1; j_gene: TRBJ1-6; d_gene: TRBD1; abundance: once; CDR3nt: TGTGCTAGCAACAGCCGGGACAGGGTTAACAATTCACCCCTCCACTTT; CDR3aa: CASNSRDRVNNSPLHF
v_gene: TRBV5-1; j_gene: TRBJ2-2; d_gene: NA; abundance: few; CDR3nt: TGCGCCAGCAGCCCCCGGGTCCACGCGAACACCGGGGAGCTGTTTTTT; CDR3aa: CASSPRVHANTGELFF
v_gene: TRBV20-1; j_gene: TRBJ1-1; d_gene: TRBD1; abundance: NA; CDR3nt: TGCAGTGCTAACCGGGACAGTGGGGTACAAGCTTTCTTT; CDR3aa: CSANRDSGVQAFF
v_gene: TRBV6-1; j_gene: TRBJ2-1; d_gene: NA; abundance: NA; CDR3nt: TGTGCCAGCAGTGAGACCCCACGTTCCTACAATGAGCAGTTCTTC; CDR3aa: CASSETPRSYNEQFF
v_gene: TRBV6-1; j_gene: TRBJ2-3; d_gene: TRBD2; abundance: many; CDR3nt: TGTGCCAGCAGCCCTGTCGGGCTAGCGGGAGGGGATACGCAGTATTTT; CDR3aa: CASSPVGLAGGDTQYF
v_gene: TRBV18; j_gene: TRBJ1-4; d_gene: TRBD1; abundance: many; CDR3nt: TGTGCCAGCTCGAGGACAGGGGGGACATATGAAAAACTGTTTTTT; CDR3aa: CASSRTGGTYEKLFF
v_gene: TRBV9; j_gene: TRBJ1-5; d_gene: NA; abundance: once; CDR3nt: TGTGCCAGCCAAGTAACAGCGGTAAGCAATCAGCCCCAGCATTTT; CDR3aa: CASQVTAVSNQPQHF
v_gene: TRBV29-1; j_gene: TRBJ1-1; d_gene: NA; abundance: NA; CDR3nt: TGCAGCGTGGGGAGGCAGCTGAACACTGAAGCTTTCTTT; CDR3aa: CSVGRQLNTEAFF
v_gene: TRBV5-6; j_gene: TRBJ1-1; d_gene: NA; abundance: many; CDR3nt: TGTGCCAGCAGCTTCCGGACAGAAAACACTGAAGCTTTCTTT; CDR3aa: CASSFRTENTEAFF
v_gene: TRBV18; j_gene: TRBJ2-1; d_gene: NA; abundance: NA; CDR3nt: TGTGCCAGCTCCACAGGGACTACCCTGGGGCATGAGCAGTTCTTC; CDR3aa: CASSTGTTLGHEQFF
v_gene: TRBV6-5; j_gene: TRBJ1-6; d_gene: NA; abundance: NA; CDR3nt: TGTGCCAGCAGTTACGGGCAGGGCGGTTCACCCCTCCACTTT; CDR3aa: CASSYGQGGSPLHF
v_gene: TRBV6-5; j_gene: TRBJ1-1; d_gene: NA; abundance: many; CDR3nt: TGTGCCAGCAGTTACGCCCGGCGCACTGAAGCTTTCTTT; CDR3aa: CASSYARRTEAFF
v_gene: TRBV2; j_gene: TRBJ2-1; d_gene: NA; abundance: NA; CDR3nt: TGTGCCAGCTGGCCGGGACCAGGCAATGAGCAGTTCTTC; CDR3aa: CASWPGPGNEQFF
v_gene: TRBV12-3/TRBV12-4; j_gene: TRBJ1-4; d_gene: TRBD1; abundance: NA; CDR3nt: TGTGCCAGCAGTTCCAGGGGGCTGGTTGAAAAACTGTTTTTT; CDR3aa: CASSSRGLVEKLFF
v_gene: TRBV20-1; j_gene: TRBJ2-3; d_gene: TRBD2; abundance: few; CDR3nt: TGCAGTGCTAGCACTAGCGCAGATACGCAGTATTTT; CDR3aa: CSASTSADTQYF
v_gene: TRBV30; j_gene: TRBJ2-7; d_gene: TRBD2; abundance: few; CDR3nt: TGTGCCTGGAGTCCGCGAACTAGCGGGAGTGATATAACCTACGAGCAGTACTTC; CDR3aa: CAWSPRTSGSDITYEQYF
v_gene: TRBV30; j_gene: TRBJ2-1; d_gene: NA; abundance: many; CDR3nt: TGTGCCTGGAAGATTGGTGAGCAGTTCTTC; CDR3aa: CAWKIGEQFF
v_gene: TRBV5-1; j_gene: TRBJ2-1; d_gene: TRBD2; abundance: few; CDR3nt: TGCGCCAGCAGCTTGACTAGCGGGAGGTCCAATGAGCAGTTCTTC; CDR3aa: CASSLTSGRSNEQFF
v_gene: TRBV6-1; j_gene: TRBJ2-1; d_gene: NA; abundance: many; CDR3nt: TGTGCCAGCAGACGGAGCAATGAGCAGTTCTTC; CDR3aa: CASRRSNEQFF
v_gene: TRBV29-1; j_gene: TRBJ2-6; d_gene: TRBD1; abundance: NA; CDR3nt: TGCAGCGTCCGGGACAGGGGCAGCACAGGGGCCAACGTCCTGACTTTC; CDR3aa: CSVRDRGSTGANVLTF
v_gene: TRBV28; j_gene: TRBJ1-2; d_gene: NA; abundance: few; CDR3nt: TGTGCCAGCAATACGGGAGCGGATGGCTACACCTTC; CDR3aa: CASNTGADGYTF
v_gene: TRBV28; j_gene: TRBJ1-1; d_gene: NA; abundance: many; CDR3nt: TGTGCCAGCAGTTTAAGGTTGAACACTGAAGCTTTCTTT; CDR3aa: CASSLRLNTEAFF
v_gene: TRBV6-2/TRBV6-3; j_gene: TRBJ2-2; d_gene: NA; abundance: NA; CDR3nt: TGTGCCAGCAGTTACTCCGGGGGTGTCACCGGGGAGCTGTTTTTT; CDR3aa: CASSYSGGVTGELFF
v_gene: TRBV6-1; j_gene: TRBJ1-1; d_gene: TRBD1; abundance: NA; CDR3nt: TGTGCCAGCAGGGCAGGGACAGGGGGGACGACTAAAGCTTTCTTT; CDR3aa: CASRAGTGGTTKAFF
v_gene: TRBV12-3/TRBV12-4; j_gene: TRBJ2-7; d_gene: NA; abundance: few; CDR3nt: TGTGCCAGCAGCTATCACAGATCACCAACCTACGAGCAGTACTTC; CDR3aa: CASSYHRSPTYEQYF
v_gene: TRBV25-1; j_gene: TRBJ1-4; d_gene: TRBD1; abundance: many; CDR3nt: TGTGCCAGCAGTGCTCCCACAGGGGACTTTAATGAAAAACTGTTTTTT; CDR3aa: CASSAPTGDFNEKLFF
v_gene: TRBV3-1; j_gene: TRBJ2-1; d_gene: NA; abundance: NA; CDR3nt: TGTGCCAGCAGGCCAGGGGGGCTCAGGGTGAGTTCCTACAATGAGCAGTTCTTC; CDR3aa: CASRPGGLRVSSYNEQFF
v_gene: TRBV4-1; j_gene: TRBJ1-4; d_gene: NA; abundance: few; CDR3nt: TGCGCCAGCAGCCAAGTTCGAGGTTACAATGAAAAACTGTTTTTT; CDR3aa: CASSQVRGYNEKLFF
v_gene: TRBV6-2/TRBV6-3; j_gene: TRBJ2-1; d_gene: TRBD2; abundance: few; CDR3nt: TGTGCCAGCAGGGGCGGGAGATGGGCCCATGAGCAGTTCTTC; CDR3aa: CASRGGRWAHEQFF
v_gene: TRBV28; j_gene: TRBJ1-5; d_gene: NA; abundance: NA; CDR3nt: TGTGCCAGCCAAAAAAGGCAGCCCCAGCATTTT; CDR3aa: CASQKRQPQHF
v_gene: TRBV4-2; j_gene: TRBJ2-2; d_gene: TRBD2; abundance: NA; CDR3nt: TGTGCCAGCAGCCAAGACCCCGGACTAGCGGGACGGAACACCGGGGAGCTGTTTTTT; CDR3aa: CASSQDPGLAGRNTGELFF
v_gene: TRBV15; j_gene: TRBJ2-5; d_gene: NA; abundance: NA; CDR3nt: TGTGCCACCAGCATTGGGGAGACCCAGTACTTC; CDR3aa: CATSIGETQYF
v_gene: TRBV4-1; j_gene: TRBJ2-3; d_gene: NA; abundance: NA; CDR3nt: TGCGCCAGCAGCCAAGAGCCCGGTACGCAGTATTTT; CDR3aa: CASSQEPGTQYF